Listed below are T cell receptor beta chains from one sample, sequenced in a study of cytomegalovirus exposure and HLA in healthy donors. TCRdb's table, derived via immunoSEQ multiplex PCR, lists solely in-frame clones and lacks some. The profile shows 200,000 or so clones, 79% of them singletons. Sample: PBMCs. Receptors originate from a male donor in good health and CMV-seropositive. The CDR3 runs from the conserved cysteine through the conserved F or W. The D gene is left open where the match is weak. Clone size, where shown, is once, few, many, or a class for clones that have expanded.

v_gene,j_gene,len,abundance,d_gene,CDR3aa,CDR3nt
TRBV11-2,TRBJ1-2,16,.,.,CASSFVGAGANYGYAF,.
TRBV4-1,TRBJ2-3,16,.,TRBD2,CASSQAPSGLSDTQYF,TGCGCCAGCAGCCAAGCCCCTAGCGGGCTATCAGATACGCAGTATTTT
TRBV9,TRBJ1-5,14,.,.,CASSVESGGQPQHF,TGTGCCAGCAGCGTAGAATCGGGTGGGCAGCCCCAGCATTTT
TRBV30,TRBJ2-1,14,.,TRBD2,CAWIRLAGVVEQFF,TGTGCCTGGATTAGGCTAGCGGGAGTGGTTGAGCAGTTCTTC
TRBV7-2,TRBJ1-6,15,.,.,CASSLDRPGASPLHF,TGTGCCAGCAGCTTAGATCGGCCAGGGGCTTCACCCCTCCACTTT
TRBV6-6,TRBJ2-7,14,.,TRBD1,CASSPGQGIHEQYF,TGTGCCAGCAGTCCGGGACAGGGAATACACGAGCAGTACTTC
TRBV27,TRBJ2-7,15,.,TRBD1,CASSYYTGGGYEQYF,TGTGCCAGCAGTTATTATACAGGGGGCGGCTACGAGCAGTACTTC
TRBV7-7,TRBJ2-5,15,.,.,CASSLAGTNQETQYF,TGTGCTAGCAGCTTGGCTGGGACAAACCAAGAGACCCAGTACTTC
TRBV28,TRBJ2-7,13,.,.,CASILTGRGEQYF,TGTGCCAGCATCCTAACAGGGAGAGGCGAGCAGTACTTC
TRBV7-3,TRBJ2-1,13,.,TRBD2,CASSLAAGAVGVF,TGTGCCAGCAGCTTAGCCGCGGGAGCCGTTGGAGTCTTC
TRBV5-1,TRBJ2-1,16,.,TRBD2,CASSLVLAGSYNEQFF,TGCGCCAGCAGCTTGGTACTAGCGGGCTCCTACAATGAGCAGTTCTTC
TRBV18,TRBJ1-2,16,.,TRBD1,CASSPIGTGGENGYTF,TGTGCCAGCTCACCAATAGGGACAGGGGGCGAGAATGGCTACACCTTC
TRBV27,TRBJ1-1,14,.,.,CASSRHDLNTEAFF,TGTGCCAGCAGCCGACACGACCTGAACACTGAAGCTTTCTTT
TRBV9,TRBJ2-5,13,.,.,CASSASGSPTQYF,TGTGCCAGCAGCGCCTCCGGGTCTCCGACCCAGTACTTC
TRBV6-5,TRBJ1-5,14,.,.,CASSNRDSNQPQHF,TGTGCCAGCAGTAACAGGGATAGCAATCAGCCCCAGCATTTT
TRBV7-3,TRBJ2-1,14,once,TRBD2,CASSLGLAPGEQFF,TGTGCCAGCAGCCTTGGACTAGCACCGGGTGAGCAGTTCTTC
TRBV14,TRBJ1-2,16,.,TRBD1,CASSQVSSTGDYGYTF,TGTGCCAGCAGCCAGGTATCTTCTACAGGGGACTATGGCTACACCTTC
TRBV15,TRBJ2-3,15,once,.,CATSGRGARTDTQYF,TGTGCCACCAGCGGGCGGGGAGCGCGCACAGATACGCAGTATTTT
TRBV19,TRBJ1-6,14,few,.,CASSPLAGDSPLHF,TGTGCCAGTAGTCCCCTGGCAGGGGATTCACCCCTCCACTTT
TRBV6-4,TRBJ2-7,14,once,TRBD1,CASSERQGAGEQYF,TGTGCCAGCAGTGAAAGGCAGGGGGCGGGTGAGCAGTACTTC
TRBV7-9,TRBJ2-7,14,.,TRBD1,CASSPGTGFPEQYF,TGTGCCAGCAGCCCCGGGACAGGGTTCCCCGAGCAGTACTTC
TRBV30,TRBJ1-1,14,.,TRBD1,CAWTMDRGRTEAFF,TGTGCCTGGACCATGGACAGGGGAAGGACTGAAGCTTTCTTT
TRBV7-2,TRBJ2-7,15,.,TRBD1,CASSPRDSLSYEQYF,TGTGCCAGCAGCCCCCGGGACAGCCTCTCCTACGAGCAGTACTTC
TRBV28,TRBJ1-4,17,.,TRBD1,CASSSSDRGPGNEKLFF,TGTGCCAGCAGCTCTTCAGACAGGGGGCCTGGTAATGAAAAACTGTTTTTT
TRBV5-6,TRBJ2-1,14,.,.,CASSAGQRYNEQFF,TGTGCCAGCAGCGCGGGACAGAGATACAATGAGCAGTTCTTC
TRBV10-3,TRBJ2-1,17,.,TRBD2,CAISEVASGTHPNEQFF,TGTGCCATCAGTGAGGTGGCTAGCGGAACACACCCCAATGAGCAGTTCTTC
TRBV9,TRBJ1-1,13,.,TRBD1,CASSKDRGTEAFF,TGTGCCAGCAGCAAGGACAGGGGTACTGAAGCTTTCTTT
TRBV7-8,TRBJ2-4,15,once,TRBD1,CASSSQGAGKNIQYF,TGTGCCAGCAGCTCCCAGGGGGCAGGCAAAAACATTCAGTACTTC
TRBV27,TRBJ1-2,16,.,.,CASSSGVPRSNYGYTF,TGTGCCAGCAGTTCCGGGGTTCCACGGTCGAACTATGGCTACACCTTC
TRBV29-1,TRBJ2-7,12,.,.,CSVATTGYEQYF,TGCAGCGTCGCCACGACAGGATACGAGCAGTACTTC
TRBV2,TRBJ2-7,14,few,.,CASSPARSFYEQYF,TGTGCCAGCAGCCCCGCGAGGTCCTTCTACGAGCAGTACTTC
TRBV27,TRBJ1-2,13,once,.,CASSPGAEYGYTF,TGTGCCAGCAGTCCTGGGGCTGAATATGGCTACACCTTC
TRBV10-3,TRBJ1-1,17,.,.,CAISELTGQPMNTEAFF,TGTGCCATCAGTGAACTTACCGGACAGCCCATGAACACTGAAGCTTTCTTT
TRBV15,TRBJ1-5,16,few,.,CATSRPIGHGNQPQHF,TGTGCCACCAGCAGGCCCATTGGGCACGGCAATCAGCCCCAGCATTTT
TRBV28,TRBJ2-7,12,.,TRBD1,CATGTEFSEQYF,TGTGCCACCGGGACAGAGTTCAGCGAGCAGTACTTC
TRBV5-4,TRBJ1-6,17,.,.,CASSLEQGDSYNSPLHF,TGTGCCAGCAGCTTGGAGCAGGGCGACTCCTATAATTCACCCCTCCACTTT
TRBV6-5,TRBJ1-5,15,once,TRBD1,CASSWDRGHDQPQHF,TGTGCCAGCAGTTGGGACAGGGGGCATGATCAGCCCCAGCATTTT
TRBV28,TRBJ1-4,14,.,.,CASSPNSRGGKLFF,TGTGCCAGCAGCCCGAACAGCCGAGGGGGAAAACTGTTTTTT
TRBV7-2,TRBJ2-7,14,few,.,CASSSRGRSYEQYF,TGTGCCAGCAGCTCCCGGGGTCGGTCCTACGAGCAGTACTTC
TRBV5-4,TRBJ2-2,15,.,.,CASSSTAANTGELFF,TGTGCCAGCAGCTCGACTGCAGCGAACACCGGGGAGCTGTTTTTT